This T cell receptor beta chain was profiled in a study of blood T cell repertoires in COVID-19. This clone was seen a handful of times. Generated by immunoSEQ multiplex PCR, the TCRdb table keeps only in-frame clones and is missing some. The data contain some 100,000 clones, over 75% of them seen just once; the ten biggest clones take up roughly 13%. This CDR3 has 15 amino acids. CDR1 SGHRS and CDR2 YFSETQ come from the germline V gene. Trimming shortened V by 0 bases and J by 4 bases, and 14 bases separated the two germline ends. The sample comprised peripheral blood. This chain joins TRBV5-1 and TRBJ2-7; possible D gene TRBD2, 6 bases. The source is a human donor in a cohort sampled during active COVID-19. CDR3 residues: CASSLETGAGYEQYF. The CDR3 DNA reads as TGCGCCAGCAGCTTGGAGACGGGAGCAGGGTACGAGCAGTACTTC.